The 20 T cell receptor beta chains presented below share a single source sample, sequenced in a study of untreated major depressive disorder. Antigens of these TCRs are unknown. Data came from immunoSEQ multiplex PCR; TCRdb stores just in-frame clones and leaves some out. The sample lists 15,000 to 20,000 clones; more than 85% were seen once. Whole-study findings and limits: Compared with controls, depressed patients showed more TRBV05-01 (Vbeta 5.1) usage in CD4+ T cells.

The sequencing input was CD4+ T cells from PBMCs. Receptor source: a woman aged 35 to 49 with major depressive disorder.

The V gene is TRBV5-4, the J gene TRBJ1-1; D is undetermined. Trimming took 4 bases from V and 5 from J, leaving 15 bases between them. Germline V gives CDR1 SGHNT, CDR2 YYREEE (reference sequence). The CDR3 runs 14 residues. CDR3 in DNA: TGTGCCAGCAGCCCCGACACGAAAGCGACTGAAGCTTTCTTT. It is translated as CASSPDTKATEAFF. Based on the CDR3 plus reference TRBV5-4 and TRBJ1-1, the full variable domain is ETGVTQSPTHLIKTRGQQVTLRCSSQSGHNTVSWYQQALGQGPQFIFQYYREEENGRGNFPPRFSGLQFPNYSSELNVNALELDDSALYLCASSPDTKATEAFFGQGTRLTVV.

The chain uses TRBV5-8 and TRBJ1-1; D may be TRBD1 (6 bases). The CDR3 totals 13 residues. Trimming took 3 bases from V and 6 from J, leaving 12 bases between them. Germline-derived CDR1 and CDR2 are SGHTS and YDEGEE. Here the CDR3 reads CASSSQGVAEAFF. The CDR3 region has the DNA TGTGCCAGCAGCTCACAGGGAGTCGCTGAAGCTTTCTTT.

This chain links TRBV7-8 with TRBJ2-5, with TRBD2 identical over 9 bases. CDR3 length equals 16 residues. Trimming removed 5 bases from V and 2 bases from J; junction bases left unmatched: 9. The germline gives CDR1 SGHVS, CDR2 FQNEAQ. The DNA for the CDR3 is TGTGCCAGCAGCCTGTCTAGCGGGACGGGGCAAGAGACCCAGTACTTC. This codes for CASSLSSGTGQETQYF.

The chain recombines TRBV6-6 with TRBJ1-2, with 7 nucleotides matching TRBD1. Looked up from germline, CDR1 is MNHNY and CDR2 is SVGAGI (reference sequence). The J segment lost 8 bases and the V segment lost 3 bases, leaving 6 bases of the junction unmatched. CDR3 size: 13 residues. CDR3 nucleotides: TGTGCCAGCAGTTATCACCAGGGGGACGGCTACACCTTC. Its protein product is CASSYHQGDGYTF.

The rearrangement links TRBV6-5 to TRBJ1-2; 9 bases agree with TRBD1. Per germline, CDR1 MNHEY and CDR2 SVGAGI. The ends lost 5 bases at V and 5 bases at J; junction bases unmatched: 9. This CDR3 has 15 residues. The CDR3 spells CASSLSGTGKYGYTF. The CDR3 DNA reads TGTGCCAGCAGTCTATCCGGGACAGGGAAGTATGGCTACACCTTC.

This chain joins TRBV11-3 and TRBJ1-1; D remains ambiguous. The CDR3 is made up of 13 amino acids. Germline-derived CDR1 and CDR2 are SGHNT and YENEEA. The germline V and J ends were trimmed by 5 bases and 0 bases, with 7 bases remaining between them. The CDR3 sequence is CASSQGLNTEAFF. CDR3 bases: TGTGCCAGCAGCCAAGGATTGAACACTGAAGCTTTCTTT.

The gene calls are TRBV9 and TRBJ1-1; unclear D gene. Deletions cut 0 bases from V and 1 base from J, with 10 bases between. Germline V lookup: CDR1 SGDLS, CDR2 YYNGEE. CDR3 length: 15 amino acids. CDR3 in amino acids: CASSVGGLRNTEAFF. The CDR3 DNA reads TGTGCCAGCAGCGTAGGAGGGTTGAGGAACACTGAAGCTTTCTTT.

This rearrangement joins TRBV2 to TRBJ1-5; D gene ambiguous. Germline CDR1 and CDR2: SNHLY and FYNNEI. The length of the CDR3 is 14 residues. V was pared by 3 bases and J by 5 bases, with 11 bases between. The CDR3 loop is CASSEGSRDQPQHF. CDR3 DNA: TGTGCCAGCAGTGAGGGTTCGAGGGATCAGCCCCAGCATTTT.

The chain joins TRBV6-1 to TRBJ1-2; D not resolved. Trimming took off 2 bases at V and 7 bases at J, with 8 bases between the two ends. The CDR3 contains 12 residues. Per germline, CDR1 MNHNS and CDR2 SASEGT. The CDR3 nucleotides are TGTGCCAGCAGTGAAATTGGCGCTGGCTACACCTTC. This gives the protein CASSEIGAGYTF.

This chain uses TRBV27 with TRBJ2-5, with D perhaps TRBD2 (6 bases). The CDR3 covers 15 residues. Trimming pared 6 bases from V and 4 bases from J, leaving 18 bases between. Germline V gene sequence: CDR1 MNHEY, CDR2 SMNVEV (reference sequence). The CDR3 bases are TGTGCCAGCAGCCTCAAACGGGGGATGTCAGAGACCCAGTACTTC. It codes for CASSLKRGMSETQYF.

CDR3 residues: CASNLRGGSPLHF. In DNA, the CDR3 is TGTGCCAGCAACCTCAGGGGAGGTTCACCCCTCCACTTT. The genes are TRBV9 and TRBJ1-6; D may be TRBD1 (6 bases). With 6 bases removed from V and 9 bases from J, the gap between germline ends came to 13 bases. The CDR3 consists of 13 residues. Germline V lookup: CDR1 SGDLS, CDR2 YYNGEE. Supplemented by reference TRBV9 and TRBJ1-6, the full variable domain reads DSGVTQTPKHLITATGQRVTLRCSPRSGDLSVYWYQQSLDQGLQFLIQYYNGEERAKGNILERFSAQQFPDLHSELNLSSLELGDSALYFCASNLRGGSPLHFGNGTRLTVT.

The rearrangement links TRBV6-1 to TRBJ2-7; D unclear. Germline CDR1 reads MNHNS; CDR2 reads SASEGT. Trimming left V 0 bases short and J 3 bases short, with 9 bases between. CDR3 length: 14 residues. The CDR3 sequence is CASSEAPEFYEQYF. The CDR3 nucleotides are TGTGCCAGCAGTGAAGCCCCGGAGTTCTACGAGCAGTACTTC.

This clone was detected only once. The chain couples TRBV9 to TRBJ2-2; TRBD2 matches at 9 bases. The CDR3 sequence is 16 residues long. V lost 2 bases to trimming and J lost 5 bases; unmatched junction nucleotides: 7. The germline V gene encodes CDR1 SGDLS and CDR2 YYNGEE. The CDR3 nucleotides are TGTGCCAGCAGCGTTTGGCTAGCGGGGCCTACCGGGGAGCTGTTTTTT. Amino acids: CASSVWLAGPTGELFF.

The chain links TRBV7-2 to TRBJ2-5; perhaps TRBD1 as D (6 bases). CDR1 and CDR2 from the germline V gene are SGHTA and FQGNSA. Deletions cut 5 bases from V and 1 base from J, with 14 bases between. The CDR3 is made up of 15 amino acids. The CDR3 nucleotides are TGTGCCAGCAGCCAGATGACAGGATCCCAAGAGACCCAGTACTTC. Its protein is CASSQMTGSQETQYF.

The chain combines TRBV7-9 with TRBJ1-1; D is ambiguous. The CDR3 is 14 amino acids. Per germline, CDR1 SEHNR and CDR2 FQNEAQ (reference sequence). The ends were cut back, 4 bases at V and 0 bases at J, with 9 bases in the middle. The DNA of the CDR3 is TGTGCCAGCAGCTCCAACAGCCTGAACACTGAAGCTTTCTTT. Protein sequence: CASSSNSLNTEAFF.

The sample holds one count of this clone. DNA of the CDR3: TGTGCCAGCAGCTTTCTTGAGGAGACCCAGTACTTC. Translating gives CASSFLEETQYF. V gene TRBV7-2 combines with J gene TRBJ2-5; D ambiguous. The CDR3 covers 12 residues. Trimming pared 3 bases from V and 5 bases from J, leaving 7 bases between. Germline CDR1 reads SGHTA; CDR2 reads FQGNSA.

V usage is TRBV27 and J usage is TRBJ2-7, with TRBD1 identical over 9 bases. This CDR3 region has 15 residues. The junction had 7 bases not matched to a gene; V was cut back by 5 bases and J by 2 bases. CDR1 and CDR2 (germline): MNHEY, SMNVEV (reference sequence). CDR3 loop: CASSVIRDRAYEQYF. The CDR3 DNA reads as TGTGCCAGCAGTGTCATCCGGGACAGGGCCTACGAGCAGTACTTC.

The V and J genes are TRBV19 and TRBJ1-2, with TRBD1 matching over 7 bases. With V trimmed by 3 bases and J by 3 bases, 4 bases remained unmatched. The CDR3 totals 14 residues. The germline V gene has CDR1 LNHDA and CDR2 SQIVND (reference sequence). CDR3 bases: TGTGCCAGTAGTATTAGGGGGCAGGACTATGGCTACACCTTC. It is translated as CASSIRGQDYGYTF.

This clone is a singleton in its sample. The V and J genes are TRBV19 and TRBJ1-1; 7 nucleotides match TRBD1. The V gene end was trimmed by 5 bases and the J gene end by 7 bases; junction bases not matched to a gene: 10. The CDR3 loop spans 14 amino acids. Per the germline V gene, CDR1 is LNHDA and CDR2 is SQIVND (reference sequence). The CDR3 region has the DNA TGTGCCAGTAGTCCGACAGGGCCGGGAGATGAAGCTTTCTTT. Encoded protein: CASSPTGPGDEAFF.

Note on this clone: The same CDR3 also results from other DNA sequences found in this sample. The rearrangement links TRBV6-1 to TRBJ1-4; D is possibly TRBD1 (5 bases). This CDR3 spans 14 amino acids. V lost 8 bases to trimming and J lost 2 bases, with 12 bases between them. The germline V gene encodes CDR1 MNHNS and CDR2 SASEGT. The CDR3 spells CASGRQTTNEKLFF. The CDR3 DNA reads as TGTGCCAGCGGTAGACAGACTACTAATGAAAAACTGTTTTTT.